The source of this T cell receptor beta chain is a study of vaccination and CD4 T cells after COVID-19. Time point given: late sampling 161 to 241 days after vaccination in three convalescent patients. This CDR3 has 16 amino acids. Trimming took 1 base from V and 5 from J, leaving 15 bases between them. CDR1 is SGHTA, CDR2 FQGNSA, per germline. Each CDR3 protein gets one entry after TCRdb re-called the PCR reads with MiXCR. The sample includes tens of thousands of distinct CDR3 sequences, roughly 50% of them seen just once. The sequences come from CD4+ T cells from blood, collected about 7 months after SARS-CoV-2 vaccination. The chain employs TRBV7-2 and TRBJ1-5, with a weak D call TRBD1 (5 bases). The TCR comes from a human donor who had recovered from COVID-19. The CDR3 sequence: CASSLGGQGDYQPQHF. The CDR3 DNA reads as TGTGCCAGCAGCTTAGGAGGGCAGGGAGATTATCAGCCCCAGCATTTT.